This record concerns one TCR beta chain sequence. This sample stems from a study of blood T cell repertoires in COVID-19. Study information: COVID-19 samples collected from the United States, Italy and Spain covered acute and convalescent phases. From T cells, B-cell-depleted T cells, or PBMCs came the material, which was cDNA or gDNA.

CDR3 length: 15 amino acids. V was pared by 4 bases and J by 0 bases, with 7 bases between. Germline CDR1 is SNHLY and CDR2 is FYNNEI. As handled by the study authors: Amplification of reference gene primers was used by the study to estimate nucleated cell counts. Assay used: immunoSEQ multiplex PCR; TCRdb lists only in-frame clones, some missing. The V and J calls and clone size were taken over from that table, and D and trimming were inferred from the DNA. The sample carries 84,000 or so clones, approximately 88% recorded once. The sequenced material came from peripheral blood. V and J are TRBV2 and TRBJ2-6, with D perhaps TRBD1 (5 bases). The TCR sequence derives from a man in his 70s with acute or convalescent COVID-19. In nucleotides, the CDR3 is TGTGCCAGCAGTGCGGACAACTCTGGGGCCAACGTCCTGACTTTC. This translates into CASSADNSGANVLTF.